Below, 6 T cell receptor beta chains from the same sample are listed, as sequenced in a study of vaccination effects on CD4 cells after COVID-19. ViraFEST expansion of antigen-specific CD4+ T cells with viral peptide pools preceded sequencing. On day 10 of culture, CD4+ T cells were separated out. What these receptors recognize is not known. Clones were sequenced by immunoSEQ multiplex PCR, and TCRdb holds only the in-frame ones, with some missing. The table includes tens of thousands of clones, 80% to 90% detected once. Sequenced material: CD4+ T cells from PBMCs cultured with HCoV-229E spike peptides, taken before COVID-19 vaccination. These receptors came from a human donor who received a COVID-19 vaccine.

A few counts support this clone. V is TRBV7-8 and J is TRBJ1-6; D gene unclear. Trimming took 5 bases from V and 6 from J, leaving 11 bases between them. The CDR3 is 14 residues long. The germline gives CDR1 SGHVS, CDR2 FQNEAQ. This CDR3 reads CASSRAGGNSPLHF. In DNA form, the CDR3 reads TGTGCCAGCAGCCGAGCGGGTGGTAATTCACCCCTCCACTTT.

The V and J genes are TRBV11-2 and TRBJ2-7; 9 positions match TRBD1. With V trimmed by 5 bases and J by 0 bases, 5 bases remained unmatched. The germline CDR1 and CDR2 sequences are SGHAT and FQNNGV. This CDR3 comprises 15 residues. The CDR3 region is CASSTGTGSSYEQYV. The CDR3 DNA reads as TGTGCCAGCAGCACCGGGACAGGGAGCTCCTACGAGCAGTACGTC.

This chain connects TRBV4-1 to TRBJ2-1; weak D call: TRBD1 (5 bases). Germline CDR1 reads MGHRA; CDR2 reads YSYEKL. CDR3 size: 16 residues. The ends were cut back, 1 base at V and 0 bases at J, with 10 bases in the middle. The CDR3 reads CASSQVRAGSYNEQFF. CDR3 DNA sequence: TGCGCCAGCAGCCAAGTCAGGGCCGGCTCCTACAATGAGCAGTTCTTC.

The chain links TRBV7-6 to TRBJ2-5; D uncertain. The CDR3 contains 13 residues. In germline, CDR1 is SGHVS, CDR2 FNYEAQ. V was shortened by 2 bases and J by 4 bases, with 8 bases between the two germline ends. The CDR3 DNA reads TGTGCCAGCAGCTTAACTCGGCTAGAGACCCAGTACTTC. Encoded protein: CASSLTRLETQYF.

The rearrangement links TRBV23-1 to TRBJ1-3; D unclear. TRBV23-1 is recorded as an ORF, its role being uncertain. This CDR3 has 13 residues. V lost 0 bases to trimming and J lost 11 bases, with 11 bases between them. The CDR3 DNA reads as TGCGCCAGCAGTCAATCGGCCCCCAAAGCCATATATTTT. As protein: CASSQSAPKAIYF.

The chain combines TRBV5-1 with TRBJ2-3; no definite D call. Looked up from germline, CDR1 is SGHRS and CDR2 is YFSETQ. The CDR3 consists of 16 residues. Trimming stripped 3 bases from V and 4 bases from J, with 18 bases between. For the CDR3, the DNA is TGCGCCAGCAGCTGGGGATTTGGAGTGTCGGCAGATACGCAGTATTTT. Protein product: CASSWGFGVSADTQYF.